Presented here are 27 T cell receptor beta chains from one specimen sequenced in a study of blood T cell repertoires in COVID-19. The assay was immunoSEQ multiplex PCR, and TCRdb's table has in-frame clones only and misses some. The table lists about 140,000 clones, about 86% of them singletons, with roughly 8.7% in the top ten. Sequencing was done on a sample of peripheral blood. These receptors originate from a woman aged 55-70 years with acute or convalescent COVID-19.

V and J are TRBV27 and TRBJ1-6, with 8 bases fitting TRBD1. The CDR3 is 15 residues long. The germline V gene encodes CDR1 MNHEY and CDR2 SMNVEV (reference sequence). V shed 2 bases and J 5 bases; nucleotides not matched to a gene: 2. CDR3 protein: CASSLGDRNNSPLHF. CDR3 DNA: TGTGCCAGCAGTTTAGGGGACAGGAATAATTCACCCCTCCACTTT.

The genes are TRBV7-3 and TRBJ2-1, with 9 bases aligning to TRBD2. Germline lookup yields CDR1 SGHTA and CDR2 FQGTGA. The J segment lost 6 bases and the V segment lost 2 bases, leaving 5 bases of the junction unmatched. The CDR3 extends over 15 amino acids. The CDR3 coding sequence is TGTGCCAGCAGCTTATTAGCGGGGGCCATCAATGAGCAGTTCTTC. Translation: CASSLLAGAINEQFF.

The chain links TRBV19 to TRBJ1-2, with TRBD1 identical over 10 bases. V lost 6 bases to trimming and J lost 6 bases; unmatched junction nucleotides: 7. This CDR3 is built from 14 residues. Germline V lookup: CDR1 LNHDA, CDR2 SQIVND (reference sequence). The CDR3 region is CASRDRGRGDGYTF. Written as DNA, the CDR3 is TGTGCCAGTAGAGACAGGGGGCGCGGGGATGGCTACACCTTC. Full variable domain (missing parts from reference TRBV19 and TRBJ1-2): DGGITQSPKYLFRKEGQNVTLSCEQNLNHDAMYWYRQDPGQGLRLIYYSQIVNDFQKGDIAEGYSVSREKKESFPLTVTSAQKNPTAFYLCASRDRGRGDGYTFGSGTRLTVV.

This clone was counted ten times or more. This chain connects TRBV7-9 to TRBJ2-7; TRBD2 matches 9 bases. CDR3 length: 14 amino acids. V was pared by 6 bases and J by 3 bases, with 6 bases of the junction left unmatched. Germline CDR1 reads SEHNR; CDR2 reads FQNEAQ (reference sequence). The CDR3 sequence is CASSPSGESYEQYF. In nucleotides, the CDR3 is TGTGCCAGCAGTCCTAGCGGGGAAAGCTACGAGCAGTACTTC.

This clone was seen once. The chain employs TRBV19 and TRBJ1-1; D possibly corresponds to TRBD1 (5 bases). The germline V gene has CDR1 LNHDA and CDR2 SQIVND (reference sequence). CDR3 length equals 15 residues. The V end was cut by 9 bases, the J end by 0 bases, with 17 bases between. CDR3 DNA sequence: TGTGCCAGCATCCCCAGGGCAGCTTTGAACACTGAAGCTTTCTTT. Translating gives CASIPRAALNTEAFF. The variable domain in full, completed from reference TRBV19 and TRBJ1-1, reads DGGITQSPKYLFRKEGQNVTLSCEQNLNHDAMYWYRQDPGQGLRLIYYSQIVNDFQKGDIAEGYSVSREKKESFPLTVTSAQKNPTAFYLCASIPRAALNTEAFFGQGTRLTVV.

The V and J genes are TRBV19 and TRBJ2-1, with TRBD2 matching over 11 bases. The germline V gene has CDR1 LNHDA and CDR2 SQIVND (reference sequence). The CDR3 consists of 15 residues. Losses at the gene ends were 2 bases for V and 5 bases for J; bases not matched to a gene: 2. CDR3 in amino acids: CASSISSGGNNEQFF. Written as DNA, the CDR3 is TGTGCCAGTAGTATATCTAGCGGGGGGAACAATGAGCAGTTCTTC.

The chain joins TRBV11-3 to TRBJ2-4; 15 positions agree with TRBD2. The V gene end was trimmed by 5 bases and the J gene end by 3 bases; junction bases not matched to a gene: 11. CDR1 is SGHNT, CDR2 YENEEA, per germline. CDR3 size: 19 residues. Here the CDR3 reads CASSRTSGGAKMSKNIQYF. CDR3 bases: TGTGCCAGCAGCCGGACTAGCGGGGGGGCTAAGATGAGCAAAAACATTCAGTACTTC.

This rearrangement joins TRBV24-1 to TRBJ1-5; D is ambiguous. The V and J ends lost 5 bases and 4 bases respectively, with 8 bases between them. The CDR3 runs to 13 residues. Germline CDR1 KGHDR, CDR2 SFDVKD. DNA for the CDR3: TGTGCCACCAGTGTGGCACCGAATCAGCCCCAGCATTTT. It is translated as CATSVAPNQPQHF.

The chain is built from TRBV6-2 or TRBV6-3 and TRBJ1-3; D may be TRBD1 (6 bases). This CDR3 spans 14 amino acids. Germline assignment: CDR1 MNHEY and CDR2 SVGEGT. Between the trimmed V and J ends, which lost 4 bases and 1 base, there was a span of 8 bases. The CDR3 sequence is CASSFGQSGNTIYF. The CDR3 DNA is TGTGCCAGCAGTTTTGGACAGTCTGGAAACACCATATATTTT.

The gene calls are TRBV11-3 and TRBJ2-3; 8 bases fit TRBD1. This CDR3 is 17 amino acids long. Germline-derived CDR1 and CDR2 are SGHNT and YENEEA. The J segment lost 2 bases and the V segment lost 4 bases, leaving 11 bases of the junction unmatched. Here the CDR3 DNA reads TGTGCCAGCAGCTCGCGATCACAGGGGGTTGTCACAGATACGCAGTATTTT. Protein sequence: CASSSRSQGVVTDTQYF.

The V call is TRBV7-2, the J call TRBJ2-3; D remains ambiguous. CDR3 length: 13 amino acids. V gave up 1 base and J gave up 5 bases, with 7 bases separating them. The germline gives CDR1 SGHTA, CDR2 FQGNSA. The CDR3 spells CASSLGALDTQYF. The DNA for the CDR3 is TGTGCCAGCAGCTTAGGGGCCTTAGATACGCAGTATTTT.

The chain employs TRBV11-2 and TRBJ1-6; tentative D call: TRBD1 (5 bases). Germline V gene sequence: CDR1 SGHAT, CDR2 FQNNGV. V was pared by 0 bases and J by 7 bases, with 10 bases between. The CDR3 sequence is 15 residues long. CDR3 DNA sequence: TGTGCCAGCAGCTTAGATCTGGGGGGAAATTCACCCCTCCACTTT. Translating gives CASSLDLGGNSPLHF.

This clone has only a few counts. This chain uses TRBV7-2 with TRBJ1-5, with a weak D call TRBD1 (6 bases). Per the germline V gene, CDR1 is SGHTA and CDR2 is FQGNSA. Deletions cut 2 bases from V and 4 bases from J, with 9 bases between. This CDR3 has 14 amino acids. CDR3 sequence: CASSLQGGNQPQHF. For the CDR3, the DNA is TGTGCCAGCAGCTTACAAGGGGGTAATCAGCCCCAGCATTTT. The whole variable domain, remainder taken from reference TRBV7-2 and TRBJ1-5, is GAGVSQSPSNKVTEKGKDVELRCDPISGHTALYWYRQSLGQGLEFLIYFQGNSAPDKSGLPSDRFSAERTGGSVSTLTIQRTQQEDSAVYLCASSLQGGNQPQHFGDGTRLSIL.

Here the CDR3 reads CASSQRSGGPGDTQYF. The DNA for the CDR3 is TGTGCCAGCTCCCAAAGGAGCGGGGGGCCAGGAGATACGCAGTATTTT. The chain joins TRBV28 to TRBJ2-3, with 9 bases matching TRBD2. The germline CDR1 and CDR2 sequences are MDHEN and SYDVKM. V lost 8 bases and J lost 5; bases outside the gene matches: 14. The CDR3 consists of 16 residues. The whole variable domain, filled in from reference TRBV28 and TRBJ2-3, reads DVKVTQSSRYLVKRTGEKVFLECVQDMDHENMFWYRQDPGLGLRLIYFSYDVKMKEKGDIPEGYSVSREKKERFSLILESASTNQTSMYLCASSQRSGGPGDTQYFGPGTRLTVL.

The V call is TRBV5-4, the J call TRBJ2-7; TRBD2 matches 7 bases. The CDR3 has 11 residues. Per germline, CDR1 SGHNT and CDR2 YYREEE (reference sequence). Trimming cost V 4 bases and J 12 bases; bases outside gene matches: 7. CDR3 protein: CASSPWEGLYF. As DNA, the CDR3 is TGTGCCAGCAGCCCCTGGGAGGGATTGTACTTC.

The chain has TRBV3-1 (or the pseudogene TRBV3-2) and TRBJ2-2; the D gene is possibly TRBD1 (6 bases). This CDR3 comprises 15 residues. V dropped 2 bases and J dropped 1 base, with 8 bases sitting between them. Looked up from germline, CDR1 is LGHDT and CDR2 is YNNKEL (reference sequence). The CDR3 nucleotides are TGTGCCAGCAGCCAACAGGGGAAGAACACCGGGGAGCTGTTTTTT. Translation: CASSQQGKNTGELFF.

CDR3 amino acids: CASSIGTGEAFF. The CDR3 DNA follows: TGTGCCAGCAGCATCGGGACAGGTGAAGCTTTCTTT. The chain has TRBV7-9 and TRBJ1-1; 8 positions agree with TRBD1. The CDR3 sequence is 12 residues long. J gave up 7 bases and V 5 bases, and 3 bases lay outside the gene matches. CDR1 SEHNR and CDR2 FQNEAQ come from the germline V gene (reference sequence).

V usage is TRBV4-1 and J usage is TRBJ2-7; the match to TRBD1 covers 9 bases. Germline trimming cut 4 bases from V and 7 bases from J; bases unmatched to any gene: 8. The germline V gene has CDR1 MGHRA and CDR2 YSYEKL. The CDR3 contains 14 residues. CDR3 loop: CASSLQGQGEEQYF. The CDR3 region has the DNA TGCGCCAGCAGCCTTCAGGGACAGGGCGAAGAGCAGTACTTC.

The chain recombines TRBV2 with TRBJ1-5; no clear D. V lost 2 bases to trimming and J lost 0 bases, with 5 bases between them. The CDR3 runs to 14 residues. Germline CDR1 and CDR2: SNHLY and FYNNEI. CDR3 amino acids: CASSESGSNQPQHF. The CDR3 bases are TGTGCCAGCAGTGAATCCGGTAGCAATCAGCCCCAGCATTTT.

This chain joins TRBV5-6 and TRBJ1-2, with 7 bases identical to TRBD1. The V gene end was trimmed by 4 bases and the J gene end by 5 bases; junction bases not matched to a gene: 8. The CDR3 contains 14 residues. Germline V gene sequence: CDR1 SGHDT, CDR2 YYEEEE. CDR3 nucleotides: TGTGCCAGCAGCGGCCGGCTACAGGGGTATGGCTACACCTTC. As protein: CASSGRLQGYGYTF.

The chain links TRBV20-1 to TRBJ1-1, with D unclear. V was trimmed by 6 bases and J by 6 bases, leaving 8 bases between them. The CDR3 totals 10 residues. Looked up from germline, CDR1 is DFQATT and CDR2 is SNEGSKA (reference sequence). The CDR3 loop is CSAAGAEAFF. The DNA for the CDR3 is TGCAGTGCCGCGGGCGCTGAAGCTTTCTTT.

The V gene is TRBV11-3, the J gene TRBJ2-7; unclear D gene. The ends were cut back, 5 bases at V and 3 bases at J, with 8 bases in the middle. The CDR3 is made up of 12 amino acids. Germline V gives CDR1 SGHNT, CDR2 YENEEA. The CDR3 sequence is CASSGPGYEQYF. Here the CDR3 DNA reads TGTGCCAGCAGCGGCCCAGGCTACGAGCAGTACTTC.

The chain couples TRBV19 to TRBJ2-3; TRBD1 aligns across 8 bases. The germline gives CDR1 LNHDA, CDR2 SQIVND (reference sequence). Unmatched junction bases numbered 8, after V lost 3 bases and J lost 6 bases. The length of the CDR3 is 15 residues. The CDR3 nucleotides read TGTGCCAGTAGTATGAGGACAGGGCAGCGGGATACGCAGTATTTT. Translating gives CASSMRTGQRDTQYF.

This sequence joins TRBV7-3 and TRBJ2-1, with D possibly being TRBD2 (7 bases). The CDR3 extends over 13 amino acids. Trimming stripped 5 bases from V and 12 bases from J, with 17 bases between. Per the germline V gene, CDR1 is SGHTA and CDR2 is FQGTGA. The CDR3 bases are TGTGCCAGCAGCCCGCACAGGGAGGGCTGGCAGTTCTTC. Translating gives CASSPHREGWQFF.

The chain has TRBV27 and TRBJ1-2, with 10 bases matching TRBD1. Germline CDR1 and CDR2: MNHEY and SMNVEV (reference sequence). The trim removed 2 bases at V and 6 bases at J, leaving 6 bases unmatched. The CDR3 is 15 amino acids. The CDR3 nucleotides read TGTGCCAGCAGTTTACGGGACAGGGGTATGGATGGCTACACCTTC. This codes for CASSLRDRGMDGYTF.

The chain joins TRBV24-1 to TRBJ2-1, with TRBD2 matching 10 bases. In germline, CDR1 is KGHDR, CDR2 SFDVKD. Unmatched junction bases numbered 8, after V lost 4 bases and J lost 6 bases. CDR3 length: 16 residues. CDR3 region: CATSDPSGGAVNEQFF. The DNA of the CDR3 is TGTGCCACCAGTGACCCGAGCGGGGGGGCTGTCAATGAGCAGTTCTTC.

This clone has more than one count but fewer than ten. The rearrangement links TRBV9 to TRBJ2-2; D possibly corresponds to TRBD1 (6 bases). Germline V gene lookup returns CDR1 SGDLS and CDR2 YYNGEE. V was shortened by 3 bases and J by 3 bases, with 15 bases between the two germline ends. There are 16 residues in the CDR3. The CDR3 DNA is TGTGCCAGCAGCGCAGTCGGCAGGGGTTACACCGGGGAGCTGTTTTTT. Its protein product is CASSAVGRGYTGELFF.